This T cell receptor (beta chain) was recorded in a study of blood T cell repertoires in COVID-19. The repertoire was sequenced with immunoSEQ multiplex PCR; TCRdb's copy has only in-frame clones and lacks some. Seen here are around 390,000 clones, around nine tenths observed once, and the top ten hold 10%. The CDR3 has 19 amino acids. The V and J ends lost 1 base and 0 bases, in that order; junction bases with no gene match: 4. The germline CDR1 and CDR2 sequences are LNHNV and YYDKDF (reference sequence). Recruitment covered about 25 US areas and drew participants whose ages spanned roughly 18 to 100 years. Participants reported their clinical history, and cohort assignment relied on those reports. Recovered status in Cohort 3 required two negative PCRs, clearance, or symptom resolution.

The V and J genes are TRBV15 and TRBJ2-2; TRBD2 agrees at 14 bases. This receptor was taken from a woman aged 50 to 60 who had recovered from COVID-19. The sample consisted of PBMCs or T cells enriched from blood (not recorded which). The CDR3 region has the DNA TGTGCCACCAGCAGAGGACTAGCGGGGGGGCTTTCGAACACCGGGGAGCTGTTTTTT. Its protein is CATSRGLAGGLSNTGELFF.